This T cell receptor (beta chain) was obtained from a study of cytotoxic CD8 clonotypes in ibrutinib-treated CLL. Looking at the study overall: Included were about a dozen relapsed/refractory and roughly 15 treatment-naive patients, of whom fewer than 18 were IGHV unmutated. Regarding the study as a whole: Clonality increased with ibrutinib response but returned toward baseline at progression.

The method was immunoSEQ multiplex PCR; TCRdb's version includes in-frame clones alone and lacks a portion of them. The sample lists 130,000 to 150,000 clones, around 93% occurring once. Looked up from germline, CDR1 is SGHRS and CDR2 is YFSETQ. The CDR3 consists of 15 residues. J lost 4 bases, V lost 3 bases, and 9 bases had no gene match. Comment on this clone: Its antigen is as yet unknown.

This clonotype was obtained from a human donor with chronic lymphocytic leukemia. Specimen: PBMCs, collected after 12 months of ibrutinib treatment. The chain couples TRBV5-1 to TRBJ2-7; 8 nucleotides align to TRBD2. CDR3 coding DNA: TGCGCCAGCAGCTCCTTGCCGGGACTAGAATACGAGCAGTACTTC. Its translation: CASSSLPGLEYEQYF.